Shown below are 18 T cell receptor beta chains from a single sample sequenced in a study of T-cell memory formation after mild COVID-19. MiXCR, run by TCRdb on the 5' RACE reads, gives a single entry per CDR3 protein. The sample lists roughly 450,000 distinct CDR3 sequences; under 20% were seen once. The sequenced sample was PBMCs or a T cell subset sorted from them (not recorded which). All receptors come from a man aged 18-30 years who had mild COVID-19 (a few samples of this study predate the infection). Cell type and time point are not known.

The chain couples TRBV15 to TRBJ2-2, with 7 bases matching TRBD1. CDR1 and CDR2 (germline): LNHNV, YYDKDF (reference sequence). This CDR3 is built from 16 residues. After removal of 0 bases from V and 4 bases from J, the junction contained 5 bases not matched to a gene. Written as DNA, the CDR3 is TGTGCCACCAGCAGAGATGGAAAGGGGGCCACCGGGGAGCTGTTTTTT. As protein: CATSRDGKGATGELFF.

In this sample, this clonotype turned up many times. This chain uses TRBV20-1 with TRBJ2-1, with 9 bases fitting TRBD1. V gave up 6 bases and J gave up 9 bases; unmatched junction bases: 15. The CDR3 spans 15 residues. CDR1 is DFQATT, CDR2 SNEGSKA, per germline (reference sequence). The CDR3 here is CSARAGTGYAVEQFF. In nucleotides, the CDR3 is TGCAGTGCGCGCGCCGGGACAGGGTATGCCGTTGAGCAGTTCTTC.

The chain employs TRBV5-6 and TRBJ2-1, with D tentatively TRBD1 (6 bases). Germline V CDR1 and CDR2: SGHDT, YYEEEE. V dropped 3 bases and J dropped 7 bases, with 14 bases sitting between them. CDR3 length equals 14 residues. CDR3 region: CASSSYRERNEQFF. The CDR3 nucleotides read TGTGCCAGCAGCTCATACAGGGAAAGGAATGAGCAGTTCTTC.

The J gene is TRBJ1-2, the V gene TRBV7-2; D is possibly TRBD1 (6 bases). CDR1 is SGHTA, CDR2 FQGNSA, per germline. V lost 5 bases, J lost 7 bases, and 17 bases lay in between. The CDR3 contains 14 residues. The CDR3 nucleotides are TGTGCCAGCAGCACCGGGCCACAGGGATTTGGCTACACCTTC. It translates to CASSTGPQGFGYTF.

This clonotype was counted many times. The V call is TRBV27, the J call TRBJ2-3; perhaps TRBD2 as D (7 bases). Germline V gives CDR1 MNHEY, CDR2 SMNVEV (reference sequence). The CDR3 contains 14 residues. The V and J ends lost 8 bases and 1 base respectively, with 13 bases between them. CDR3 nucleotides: TGTGCCAGCCGCCGCGGGGGCGGCACAGATACGCAGTATTTT. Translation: CASRRGGGTDTQYF.

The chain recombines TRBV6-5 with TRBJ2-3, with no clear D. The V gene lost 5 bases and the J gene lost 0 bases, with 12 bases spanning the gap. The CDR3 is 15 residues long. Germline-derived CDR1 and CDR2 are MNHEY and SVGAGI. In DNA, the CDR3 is TGTGCCAGCAGTCCTCGCCGTGGGAGCACAGATACGCAGTATTTT. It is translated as CASSPRRGSTDTQYF.

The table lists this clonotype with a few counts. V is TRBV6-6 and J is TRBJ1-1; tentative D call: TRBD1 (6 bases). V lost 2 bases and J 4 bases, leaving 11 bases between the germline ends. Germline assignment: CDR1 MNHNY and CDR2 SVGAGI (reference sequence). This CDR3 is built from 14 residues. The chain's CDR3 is CASSYQLGGTEAFF. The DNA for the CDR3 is TGTGCCAGCAGTTACCAACTAGGGGGCACTGAAGCTTTCTTT.

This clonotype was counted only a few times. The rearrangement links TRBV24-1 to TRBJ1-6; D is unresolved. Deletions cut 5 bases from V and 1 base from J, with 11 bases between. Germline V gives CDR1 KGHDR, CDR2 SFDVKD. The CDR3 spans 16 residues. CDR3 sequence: CATSAAGWSYNSPLHF. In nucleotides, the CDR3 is TGTGCCACCAGTGCGGCAGGCTGGTCCTATAATTCACCCCTCCACTTT.

CDR3 sequence (DNA): TGTGCCAGCAGCCTTCGGGGTGCCTCTGGTAGGAATGAGCAGTTCTTC. Translation: CASSLRGASGRNEQFF. V gene TRBV7-9 combines with J gene TRBJ2-1; possible D gene TRBD2, 5 bases. This CDR3 has 16 residues. Germline V CDR1 and CDR2: SEHNR, FQNEAQ (reference sequence). The ends were cut back, 5 bases at V and 7 bases at J, with 21 bases in the middle.

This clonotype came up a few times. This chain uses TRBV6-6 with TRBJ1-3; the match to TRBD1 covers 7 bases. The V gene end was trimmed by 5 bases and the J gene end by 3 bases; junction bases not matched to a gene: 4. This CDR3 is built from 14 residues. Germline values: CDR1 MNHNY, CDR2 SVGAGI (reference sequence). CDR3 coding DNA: TGTGCCAGCAGTCACAGGGGAGGTGGAAACACCATATATTTT. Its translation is CASSHRGGGNTIYF.

The CDR3 region has the DNA TGTGCCAGCCGGGCGAGTGGCACAGATACGCAGTATTTT. Amino acids: CASRASGTDTQYF. The rearrangement joins TRBV2 to TRBJ2-3; D is undetermined. The CDR3 runs 13 residues. Between the trimmed V and J ends, which lost 8 bases and 1 base, there was a span of 10 bases. Germline CDR1 SNHLY, CDR2 FYNNEI.

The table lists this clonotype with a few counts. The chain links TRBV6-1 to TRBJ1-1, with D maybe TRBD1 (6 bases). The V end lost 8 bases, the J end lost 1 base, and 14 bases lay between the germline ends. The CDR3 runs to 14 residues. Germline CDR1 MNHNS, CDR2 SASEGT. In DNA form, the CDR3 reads TGTGCCAGCGGAAGACAGGAAGGGAACACTGAAGCTTTCTTT. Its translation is CASGRQEGNTEAFF.

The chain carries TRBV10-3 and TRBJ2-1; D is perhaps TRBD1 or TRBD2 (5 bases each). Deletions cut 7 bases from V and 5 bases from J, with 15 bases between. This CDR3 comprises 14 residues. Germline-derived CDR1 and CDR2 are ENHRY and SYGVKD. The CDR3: CAINTGTEDNEQFF. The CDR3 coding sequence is TGTGCCATCAATACCGGGACGGAAGACAATGAGCAGTTCTTC.

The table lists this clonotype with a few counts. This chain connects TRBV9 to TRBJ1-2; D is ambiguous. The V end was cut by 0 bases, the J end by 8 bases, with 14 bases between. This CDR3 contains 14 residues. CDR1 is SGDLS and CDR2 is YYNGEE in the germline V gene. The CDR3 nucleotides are TGTGCCAGCAGCGTAGGAGTCGGCTTTTCCGGCTACACCTTC. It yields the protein CASSVGVGFSGYTF.

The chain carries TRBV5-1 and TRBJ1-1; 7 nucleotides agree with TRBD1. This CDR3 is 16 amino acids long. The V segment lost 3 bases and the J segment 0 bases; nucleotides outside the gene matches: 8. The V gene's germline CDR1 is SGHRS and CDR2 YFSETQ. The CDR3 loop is CASSSQGILMNTEAFF. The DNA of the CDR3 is TGCGCCAGCAGCTCACAGGGGATTCTTATGAACACTGAAGCTTTCTTT.

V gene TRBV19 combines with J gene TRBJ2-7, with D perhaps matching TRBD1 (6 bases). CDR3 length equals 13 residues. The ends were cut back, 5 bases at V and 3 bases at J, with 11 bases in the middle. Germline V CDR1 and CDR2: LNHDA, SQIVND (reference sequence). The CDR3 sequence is CASSSGDRYEQYF. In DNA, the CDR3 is TGTGCCAGTAGTTCAGGGGATCGCTACGAGCAGTACTTC. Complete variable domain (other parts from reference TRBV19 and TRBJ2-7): DGGITQSPKYLFRKEGQNVTLSCEQNLNHDAMYWYRQDPGQGLRLIYYSQIVNDFQKGDIAEGYSVSREKKESFPLTVTSAQKNPTAFYLCASSSGDRYEQYFGPGTRLTVT.

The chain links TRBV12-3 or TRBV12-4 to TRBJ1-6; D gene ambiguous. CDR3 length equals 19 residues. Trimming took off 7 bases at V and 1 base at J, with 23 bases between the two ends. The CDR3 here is CASTVKWGGWESYNSPLHF. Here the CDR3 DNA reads TGTGCCAGCACCGTTAAATGGGGAGGGTGGGAGTCCTATAATTCACCCCTCCACTTT.

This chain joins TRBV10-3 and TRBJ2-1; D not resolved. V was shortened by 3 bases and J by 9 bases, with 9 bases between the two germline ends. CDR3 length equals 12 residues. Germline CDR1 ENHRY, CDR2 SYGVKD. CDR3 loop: CAISEWGSEQFF. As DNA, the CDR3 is TGTGCCATCAGTGAATGGGGTAGTGAGCAGTTCTTC.